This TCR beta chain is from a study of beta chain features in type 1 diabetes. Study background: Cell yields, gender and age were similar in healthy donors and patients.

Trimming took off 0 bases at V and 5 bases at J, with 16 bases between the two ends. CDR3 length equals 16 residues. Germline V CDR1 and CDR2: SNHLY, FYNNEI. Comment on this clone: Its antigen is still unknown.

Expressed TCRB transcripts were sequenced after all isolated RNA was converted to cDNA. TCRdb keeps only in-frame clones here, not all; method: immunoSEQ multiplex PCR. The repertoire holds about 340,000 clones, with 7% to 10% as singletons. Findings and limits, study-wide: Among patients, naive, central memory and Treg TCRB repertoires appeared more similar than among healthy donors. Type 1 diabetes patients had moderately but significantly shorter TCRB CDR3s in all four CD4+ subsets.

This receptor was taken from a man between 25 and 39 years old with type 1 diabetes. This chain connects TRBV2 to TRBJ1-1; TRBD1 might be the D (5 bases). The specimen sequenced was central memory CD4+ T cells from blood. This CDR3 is CASSEAQGMGKTEAFF. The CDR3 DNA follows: TGTGCCAGCAGTGAAGCCCAGGGTATGGGAAAGACTGAAGCTTTCTTT.